The source of this TCR beta chain is a study of OX40 agonist ivuxolimab in advanced cancers. Study details: Patients received the agonistic anti-OX40 (CD134) antibody ivuxolimab. Patients were treated with intravenous ivuxolimab, dosed at 0.01 to 10 mg/kg and infused every 2 weeks. The dose-escalation cohort was roughly 83% male, with a mean age of about 60 years, ranging roughly 23 to 79. General study points: The study observed clonal expansion of CD4+ and CD8+ blood T cells by week 6 at 0.1 to 3.0 mg/kg.

Points on this clone: Its cognate antigen is unknown.

Germline values: CDR1 LGHNA, CDR2 YSLEER. V lost 0 bases and J 5 bases, leaving 8 bases between the germline ends. This CDR3 spans 14 amino acids. Using immunoSEQ multiplex PCR, the repertoire was profiled, and TCRdb retains in-frame clones only, with some absent. In the table there are roughly 20,000 clones, 80% to 90% of which are singletons. This chain uses TRBV4-3 with TRBJ2-1; D ambiguous. This receptor was identified in an adult with an advanced solid tumor such as melanoma, head and neck, liver or kidney cancer. Source: CD4+ or CD8+ T cells sorted from blood, taken in a trial of the OX40 agonist ivuxolimab. CDR3 DNA: TGCGCCAGCAGCCAAGATCTAACTAACAATGAGCAGTTCTTC. It codes for CASSQDLTNNEQFF.